The next 18 T cell receptor beta chains were all read from a single sample in a study of T cell repertoires in cytomegalovirus infection. TCRdb redid the calling of the reads with MiXCR, one entry per CDR3 protein. The table has around 70,000 distinct CDR3 sequences, over 3.5% seen once. The specimen sequenced was PBMCs. The receptors come from a human donor in good health (CMV status not recorded). Some clones in this sample may be carry-over from other donors' samples.

There are many counts of this clonotype. The genes are TRBV7-2 and TRBJ2-5; TRBD2 aligns across 16 bases. V shed 2 bases, J shed 5 bases, and the junction held 11 bases outside the gene matches. The CDR3 extends over 19 amino acids. Per germline, CDR1 SGHTA and CDR2 FQGNSA. CDR3: CASSLIPGTSGGAGETQYF. Written as DNA, the CDR3 is TGTGCCAGCAGCTTAATCCCCGGGACTAGCGGGGGGGCAGGGGAGACCCAGTACTTC.

This clonotype has just a few counts. J is TRBJ1-1 and V is TRBV19; D is perhaps TRBD1 (6 bases). There are 16 residues in the CDR3. The germline V gene encodes CDR1 LNHDA and CDR2 SQIVND (reference sequence). Trimming pared 5 bases from V and 12 bases from J, leaving 28 bases between. CDR3 sequence: CASSASVTGPSSVSFF. CDR3 sequence (DNA): TGTGCCAGTAGTGCCTCCGTAACAGGGCCATCGTCAGTGTCTTTCTTT.

The V call is TRBV7-2, the J call TRBJ2-5, with D unclear. CDR1 and CDR2 from the germline V gene are SGHTA and FQGNSA. V lost 5 bases and J lost 6, with 13 bases in between. The CDR3 length is 13 residues. CDR3 protein: CASSPRLGQTQYF. The CDR3 coding sequence is TGTGCCAGCAGCCCCCGGCTAGGTCAGACCCAGTACTTC.

This clonotype has a count of ten or more. The chain has TRBV7-9 and TRBJ2-7; 10 bases agree with TRBD2. V lost 5 bases, J lost 1 base, and 8 bases stayed unmatched. The germline gives CDR1 SEHNR, CDR2 FQNEAQ (reference sequence). The CDR3 totals 16 residues. The CDR3 nucleotides read TGTGCCAGCAGCCCACCAGCTAGCGGGGGTTCCTACGAGCAGTACTTC. It yields the protein CASSPPASGGSYEQYF.

This clonotype was recorded at least ten times. This chain links TRBV12-3 or TRBV12-4 with TRBJ2-1; a weak D match, TRBD2 (5 bases). V was clipped by 4 bases and J by 1 base, with 8 bases between them. The length of the CDR3 is 14 residues. CDR3 nucleotides: TGTGCCAGCAGTTGGGAGAGTTCCTACAATGAGCAGTTCTTC. Amino acid sequence: CASSWESSYNEQFF.

This clonotype came up many times. The V gene is TRBV7-3, the J gene TRBJ2-3, with no clear D. CDR1 and CDR2 (germline): SGHTA, FQGTGA. The CDR3 has 13 amino acids. The V and J ends lost 5 bases and 8 bases respectively, with 14 bases between them. The DNA of the CDR3 is TGTGCCAGCAGCATTCGGGCCCGTGCTACGCAGTATTTT. Its protein product is CASSIRARATQYF.

This clonotype was recorded at least ten times. The V call is TRBV7-9, the J call TRBJ2-5; TRBD2 aligns across 10 bases. Germline assignment: CDR1 SEHNR and CDR2 FQNEAQ (reference sequence). The V and J ends lost 4 bases and 5 bases, in that order; junction bases with no gene match: 10. This CDR3 region has 16 residues. CDR3 sequence: CASSSPQLAGLETQYF. DNA for the CDR3: TGTGCCAGCAGCTCGCCACAACTAGCGGGATTGGAGACCCAGTACTTC.

There are many counts of this clonotype. In DNA form, the CDR3 reads TGTGCCAGCAGCGACGGTGCAGCCGGGGAGCTGTTTTTT. Residues: CASSDGAAGELFF. The chain couples TRBV6-2 or TRBV6-3 to TRBJ2-2; no clear D. The V gene's germline CDR1 is MNHEY and CDR2 SVGEGT. Trimming took 6 bases from V and 6 from J, leaving 11 bases between them. The CDR3 has 13 amino acids.

This chain connects TRBV28 to TRBJ1-6, with D perhaps matching TRBD1 (5 bases). The CDR3 extends over 15 amino acids. Germline CDR1 reads MDHEN; CDR2 reads SYDVKM. Between the trimmed V and J ends, which lost 8 bases and 4 bases, there was a span of 15 bases. CDR3 DNA: TGTGCCAGCTCTCTGGAAGGGACTTATAATTCACCCCTCCACTTT. Translated, it gives CASSLEGTYNSPLHF.

This clonotype has a count of ten or more. The chain combines TRBV7-3 with TRBJ2-2, with D unresolved. CDR3 length: 12 residues. Germline lookup yields CDR1 SGHTA and CDR2 FQGTGA. V lost 5 bases to trimming and J lost 8 bases, with 9 bases between them. The CDR3 DNA is TGTGCCAGCAGCACAGACCTTGGGGAGCTGTTTTTT. As protein: CASSTDLGELFF.

This clonotype was counted many times. This chain joins TRBV2 and TRBJ1-2, with a possible D match to TRBD1 (6 bases). V dropped 6 bases and J dropped 5 bases, with 16 bases sitting between them. The CDR3 runs 14 residues. CDR1 is SNHLY and CDR2 is FYNNEI in the germline V gene. CDR3 amino acids: CASSPTGLGYGYTF. CDR3 DNA: TGTGCCAGCAGCCCGACAGGTCTAGGATATGGCTACACCTTC.

This clonotype was found a few times. The chain employs TRBV5-1 and TRBJ2-3; a possible D gene is TRBD2 (6 bases). In germline, CDR1 is SGHRS, CDR2 YFSETQ. V lost 0 bases and J lost 7, with 15 bases in between. The CDR3 length is 15 residues. CDR3 in amino acids: CASSLGDSSTNTQYF. The CDR3 nucleotides are TGCGCCAGCAGCTTGGGGGACTCCTCCACGAATACGCAGTATTTT.

Ten or more counts support this clonotype. The rearrangement uses TRBV7-2 and TRBJ2-1, with D possibly TRBD2 on 5 matching bases. CDR1 and CDR2 from the germline V gene are SGHTA and FQGNSA. Deletions cut 5 bases from V and 4 bases from J, with 15 bases between. The CDR3 consists of 15 residues. DNA of the CDR3: TGTGCCAGCAGCAAAGCGGCTAGCTCTTACAATGAGCAGTTCTTC. Amino acids: CASSKAASSYNEQFF.

This clonotype has a count of ten or more. The rearrangement links TRBV7-2 to TRBJ2-5; 9 nucleotides line up with TRBD2. The CDR3 runs to 17 residues. From germline, CDR1 is SGHTA and CDR2 FQGNSA. Unmatched junction bases numbered 11, after V lost 2 bases and J lost 4 bases. CDR3: CASSLTAGGLARETQYF. DNA for the CDR3: TGTGCCAGCAGCTTAACTGCGGGGGGGCTCGCCCGAGAGACCCAGTACTTC.

The gene calls are TRBV7-2 and TRBJ2-5; possibly TRBD1 for D (7 bases). Trimming removed 5 bases at V and 5 bases at J, with 12 bases between. The CDR3 is 13 residues long. In germline, CDR1 is SGHTA, CDR2 FQGNSA. CDR3 region: CASSRPGGETQYF. Written as DNA, the CDR3 is TGTGCCAGCAGCCGTCCAGGGGGGGAGACCCAGTACTTC.

The sample holds many counts of this clonotype. The chain has TRBV28 and TRBJ2-7, with a weak D call TRBD2 (6 bases). V was clipped by 3 bases and J by 5 bases, with 17 bases between them. The CDR3 runs to 15 residues. Germline V gene data show CDR1 as MDHEN and CDR2 as SYDVKM. CDR3: CASSFSGVLVHEQYF. The CDR3 coding sequence is TGTGCCAGCAGTTTTTCGGGGGTATTGGTCCACGAGCAGTACTTC.

Many counts were recorded for this clonotype. The V and J genes are TRBV20-1 and TRBJ2-7, with 11 positions matching TRBD2. The V segment lost 7 bases and the J segment 3 bases; nucleotides outside the gene matches: 2. The V gene's germline CDR1 is DFQATT and CDR2 SNEGSKA (reference sequence). The CDR3 has 12 amino acids. The CDR3 here is CSGLAGNYEQYF. The CDR3 coding sequence is TGCAGTGGACTAGCGGGGAACTACGAGCAGTACTTC.

This clonotype was seen ten or more times. The rearrangement joins TRBV7-8 to TRBJ2-2; TRBD1 agrees at 7 bases. After removal of 5 bases from V and 5 bases from J, the junction contained 8 bases not matched to a gene. Per the germline V gene, CDR1 is SGHVS and CDR2 is FQNEAQ. The CDR3 is 15 amino acids. The CDR3 protein is CASSVPGQSTGELFF. The CDR3 region has the DNA TGTGCCAGCAGCGTTCCGGGACAGTCAACCGGGGAGCTGTTTTTT.